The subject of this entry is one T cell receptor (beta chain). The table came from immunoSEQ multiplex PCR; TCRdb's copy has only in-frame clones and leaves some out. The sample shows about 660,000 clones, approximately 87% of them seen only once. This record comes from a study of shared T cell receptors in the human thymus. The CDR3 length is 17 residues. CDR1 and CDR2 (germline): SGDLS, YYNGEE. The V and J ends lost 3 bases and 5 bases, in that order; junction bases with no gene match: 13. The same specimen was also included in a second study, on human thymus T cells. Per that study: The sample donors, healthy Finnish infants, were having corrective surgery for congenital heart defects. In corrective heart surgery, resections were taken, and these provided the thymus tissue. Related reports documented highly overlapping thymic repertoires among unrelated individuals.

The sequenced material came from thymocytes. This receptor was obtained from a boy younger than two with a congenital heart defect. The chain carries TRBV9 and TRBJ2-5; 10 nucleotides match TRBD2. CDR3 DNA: TGTGCCAGCAGCGCCGACACTGTACTAGCGGGAACGGAGACCCAGTACTTC. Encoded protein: CASSADTVLAGTETQYF.